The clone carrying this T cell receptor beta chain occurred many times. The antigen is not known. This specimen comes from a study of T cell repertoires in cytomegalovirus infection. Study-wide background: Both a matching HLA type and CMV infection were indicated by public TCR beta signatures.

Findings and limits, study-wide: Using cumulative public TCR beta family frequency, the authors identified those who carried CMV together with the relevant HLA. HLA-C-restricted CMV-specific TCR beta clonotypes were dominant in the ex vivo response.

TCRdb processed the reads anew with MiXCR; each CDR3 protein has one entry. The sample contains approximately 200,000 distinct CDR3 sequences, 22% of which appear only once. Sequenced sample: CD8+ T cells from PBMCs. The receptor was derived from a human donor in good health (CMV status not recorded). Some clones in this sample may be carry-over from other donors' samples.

The CDR3 DNA reads as TGTGCCAGCACCCTAGGGGGGGGTAATGGCTACACCTTC. As protein: CASTLGGGNGYTF. The chain uses TRBV12-3 or TRBV12-4 and TRBJ1-2; D is possibly TRBD1 (6 bases). V dropped 7 bases and J dropped 6 bases, with 15 bases sitting between them. This CDR3 is built from 13 residues.